Detailed here is one T cell receptor beta chain. The antigen is not known. The data stem from a study of CD8+CD57+ T cells in acquired aplastic anemia. Study-level information: CD4+ and CD8+ cells, once sorted, gave DNA averaging approximately 3.4 ug.

Overall study findings and caveats: Between patients and controls, CD8+ Simpson's diversity did not vary significantly. Around 30 sequences, all CD8+ CDR3, were shared between patients and controls.

It was genomic DNA that served as the template for profiling TCR beta VDJ and CDR3. TCRdb independently ran MiXCR on the reads; one entry per CDR3 protein. This table has about 470,000 distinct CDR3 sequences, about a third appearing once. Individuals selected for sequencing had exhibited CD8+CD57+ cell expansion on flow cytometry. Severe acquired aplastic anemia was present in all patients. Germline loops: CDR1 LNHDA, CDR2 SQIVND (reference sequence). The V end was cut by 1 base, the J end by 5 bases, with 26 bases between. The CDR3 consists of 19 residues. This sequence was found in a human donor with aplastic anemia. J is TRBJ2-5 and V is TRBV19, with D maybe TRBD2 (5 bases). The material sequenced was sorted CD4+, CD8+, or CD8+CD57+ T cells (not recorded which) from PBMCs. CDR3 nucleotide sequence: TGTGCCAGTAGTATAGGGATGGTAAGGAGGAGTTCCCGGAAGGAGACCCAGTACTTC. Protein sequence: CASSIGMVRRSSRKETQYF.